This TCR beta chain was recorded in a study of cytomegalovirus exposure and HLA in healthy donors. General study results and limits: Across HLA loci, a later analysis found differing TCR association rates, with DRB1 most and HLA-C fewest.

13 Jbeta primers and 60 Vbeta primers were used for the PCR. Original analysis: Some 11 million of the roughly 80 million unique TCR beta chains counted in a later analysis were shared. Some clones are missing from TCRdb's copy, which holds only in-frame ones; the method was immunoSEQ multiplex PCR. V, J and clone size reflect that table, while D and trimming were determined from the DNA. The sample has just over 80,000 clones, and its top ten clones hold about 1.1%. From germline, CDR1 is GTSNPN and CDR2 SVGIG (reference sequence). The V segment lost 0 bases and the J segment 3 bases; nucleotides outside the gene matches: 8. This CDR3 has 17 amino acids. Concerning this clone itself: Its antigen is unknown.

This TCR came from a woman in her twenties or thirties in good health and CMV-seronegative. Input material: PBMCs. The rearrangement uses TRBV30 and TRBJ2-2, with TRBD1 matching over 9 bases. The CDR3 sequence is CAWSVPHRGLDTGELFF. As DNA, the CDR3 is TGTGCCTGGAGTGTCCCTCACAGGGGGCTGGACACCGGGGAGCTGTTTTTT.